This T cell receptor beta chain stems from a study of blood T cells in healthy people across ages. There are many counts of this clonotype. This CDR3 is 14 amino acids long. Germline-derived CDR1 and CDR2 are SSHAT and FNYEAQ (reference sequence). The ends were cut back, 1 base at V and 2 bases at J, with 8 bases in the middle. PCR was performed a second time for roughly 7 to 11 cycles using a sample-barcoded 5' primer and a J-beta primer mix. TCRdb reanalysed the 5' RACE reads using MiXCR and keeps one entry per CDR3 protein. The sample lists 710,000 or so distinct CDR3 sequences; approximately 22% were seen once. Collection of ten milliliters of peripheral blood was performed for each donor.

This clonotype was obtained from a man between 65 and 85 years old in good health. The genes are TRBV7-7 and TRBJ2-5, with D unclear. The sequenced sample consisted of blood. The DNA of the CDR3 is TGTGCCAGCAGCTTAGGGGTACGGCAAGAGACCCAGTACTTC. It specifies CASSLGVRQETQYF.